This T cell receptor (beta chain) was sequenced in a study of blood T cell repertoires in COVID-19. Trimming stripped 3 bases from V and 3 bases from J, with 8 bases between. CDR1 SGHDN and CDR2 FVKESK come from the germline V gene. This CDR3 is 13 amino acids long. Per the original methods: How many nucleated cells were present was estimated from reference gene primer amplification. The method was immunoSEQ multiplex PCR; TCRdb's version includes in-frame clones alone and lacks a portion of them. Clone size and the V and J calls come from that table; the DNA yielded D and trimming. Counted here are a few hundred thousand clones, 89% occurring once; the ten biggest clones make up 4% to 5%.

Sequenced input: peripheral blood. The J gene is TRBJ1-1, the V gene TRBV14; D call uncertain. This clonotype originated in a woman in her 40s who had recovered from COVID-19. The CDR3 sequence is CASSHQEDTEAFF. The CDR3 DNA follows: TGTGCCAGCAGCCATCAAGAGGACACTGAAGCTTTCTTT.